This T cell receptor (beta chain) was sequenced for a study of blood T cell repertoires in COVID-19. Study information: From T cells, B-cell-depleted T cells, or PBMCs came the material, which was cDNA or gDNA.

The V gene's germline CDR1 is MNHNS and CDR2 SASEGT. This CDR3 is 14 amino acids long. Trimming pared 2 bases from V and 6 bases from J, leaving 11 bases between. Method: immunoSEQ multiplex PCR; TCRdb's copy keeps in-frame clones and lacks some. Counted here are 200,000 to 250,000 clones, 80% to 85% occurring once; the ten biggest clones make up roughly 3%. This clone was seen a handful of times. The material sequenced was peripheral blood. This sequence joins TRBV6-1 and TRBJ1-5; weak D call: TRBD1 (5 bases). The TCR comes from a woman in her thirties who had recovered from COVID-19. CDR3 amino acids: CASSEPGNSQPQHF. For the CDR3, the DNA is TGTGCCAGCAGTGAACCAGGGAATAGTCAGCCCCAGCATTTT.